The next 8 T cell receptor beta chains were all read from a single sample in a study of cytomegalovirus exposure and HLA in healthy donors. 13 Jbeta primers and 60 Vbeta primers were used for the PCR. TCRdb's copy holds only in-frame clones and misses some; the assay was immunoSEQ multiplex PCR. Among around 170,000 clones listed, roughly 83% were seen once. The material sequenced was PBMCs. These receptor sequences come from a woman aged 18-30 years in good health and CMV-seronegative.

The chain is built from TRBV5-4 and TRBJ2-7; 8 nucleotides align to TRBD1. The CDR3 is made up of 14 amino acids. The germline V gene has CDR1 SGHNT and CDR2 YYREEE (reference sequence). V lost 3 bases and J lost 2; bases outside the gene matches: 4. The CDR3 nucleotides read TGTGCCAGCAGCTCGGACAGGGACGCCTACGAGCAGTACTTC. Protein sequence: CASSSDRDAYEQYF.

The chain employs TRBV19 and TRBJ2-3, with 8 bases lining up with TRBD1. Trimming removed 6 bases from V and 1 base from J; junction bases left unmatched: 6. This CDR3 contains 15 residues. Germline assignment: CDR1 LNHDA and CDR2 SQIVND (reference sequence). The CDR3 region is CASRARTGRTDTQYF. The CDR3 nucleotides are TGTGCCAGTAGAGCCCGGACAGGGCGCACAGATACGCAGTATTTT.

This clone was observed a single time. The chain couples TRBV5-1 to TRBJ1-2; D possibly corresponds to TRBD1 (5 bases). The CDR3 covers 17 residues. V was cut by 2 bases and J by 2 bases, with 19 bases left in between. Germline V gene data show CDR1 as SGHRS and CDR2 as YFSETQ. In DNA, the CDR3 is TGCGCCAGCAGCTTAAATGGATTACAGGTTGCCAACTATGGCTACACCTTC. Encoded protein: CASSLNGLQVANYGYTF.

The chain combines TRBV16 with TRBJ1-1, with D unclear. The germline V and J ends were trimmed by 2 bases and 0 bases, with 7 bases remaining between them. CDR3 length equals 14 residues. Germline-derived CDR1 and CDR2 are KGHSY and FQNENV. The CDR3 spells CASSQARMNTEAFF. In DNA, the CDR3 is TGTGCCAGCAGCCAAGCCAGAATGAACACTGAAGCTTTCTTT.

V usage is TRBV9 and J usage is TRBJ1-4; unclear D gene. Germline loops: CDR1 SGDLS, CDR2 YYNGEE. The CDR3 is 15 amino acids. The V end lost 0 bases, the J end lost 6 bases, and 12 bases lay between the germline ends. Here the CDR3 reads CASSVDRGGDEKLFF. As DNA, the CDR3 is TGTGCCAGCAGCGTAGACCGGGGTGGAGATGAAAAACTGTTTTTT.

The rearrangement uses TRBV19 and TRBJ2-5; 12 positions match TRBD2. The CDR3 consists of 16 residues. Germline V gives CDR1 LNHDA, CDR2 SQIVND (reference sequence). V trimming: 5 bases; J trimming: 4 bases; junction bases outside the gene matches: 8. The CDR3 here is CASSSTSGGARETQYF. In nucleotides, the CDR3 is TGTGCCAGTAGTTCGACTAGCGGGGGAGCGAGAGAGACCCAGTACTTC.

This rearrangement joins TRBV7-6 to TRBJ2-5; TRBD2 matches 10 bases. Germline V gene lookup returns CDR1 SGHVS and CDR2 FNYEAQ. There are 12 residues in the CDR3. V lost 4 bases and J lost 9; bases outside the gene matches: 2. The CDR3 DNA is TGTGCCAGCAGCTCAGCGGGGGGGCCCCAGTACTTC. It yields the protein CASSSAGGPQYF.

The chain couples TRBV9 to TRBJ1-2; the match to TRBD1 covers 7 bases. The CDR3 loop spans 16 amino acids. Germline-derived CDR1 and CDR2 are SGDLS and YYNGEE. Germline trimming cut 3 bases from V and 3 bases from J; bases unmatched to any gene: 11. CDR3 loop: CASSDQQGLNDYGYTF. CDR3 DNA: TGTGCCAGCAGCGACCAACAGGGGCTTAACGACTATGGCTACACCTTC.